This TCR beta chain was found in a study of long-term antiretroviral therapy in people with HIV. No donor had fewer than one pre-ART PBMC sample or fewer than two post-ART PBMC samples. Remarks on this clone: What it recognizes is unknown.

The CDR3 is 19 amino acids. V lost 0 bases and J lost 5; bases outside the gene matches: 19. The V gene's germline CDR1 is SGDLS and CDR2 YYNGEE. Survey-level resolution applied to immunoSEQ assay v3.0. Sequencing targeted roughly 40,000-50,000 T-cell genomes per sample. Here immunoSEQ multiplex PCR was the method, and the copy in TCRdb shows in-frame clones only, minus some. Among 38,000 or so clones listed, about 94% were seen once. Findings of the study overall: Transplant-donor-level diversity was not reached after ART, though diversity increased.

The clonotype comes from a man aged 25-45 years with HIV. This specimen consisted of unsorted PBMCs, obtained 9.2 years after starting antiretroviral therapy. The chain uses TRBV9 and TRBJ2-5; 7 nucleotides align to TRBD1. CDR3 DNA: TGTGCCAGCAGCGTAGCTTCGGGGACAGCTACAGGGATTGGGGAGACCCAGTACTTC. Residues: CASSVASGTATGIGETQYF.